This T cell receptor (beta chain) emerged from a study of OX40 agonist ivuxolimab in advanced cancers. Turning to the study itself: Patients' therapy was ivuxolimab, an antibody that acts as an agonist of OX40 (CD134). Partial responses occurred in Three dose-escalation patients, one with hepatocellular carcinoma and two with cutaneous melanoma. Overall study results and limits: Clonal expansion from baseline to week 6 occurred in both CD4+ and CD8+ T cells. Near-lowest levels of clonal expansion characterized partial responders at 0.1-3.0 mg/kg.

The data were produced by immunoSEQ multiplex PCR, yet TCRdb's version contains in-frame clones alone and is incomplete. Altogether about 120,000 clones are present, roughly nine tenths being singletons, with the ten largest covering 0.55%. About this clone itself: Its antigen is unidentified.

Trimming at V came to 1 base and at J to 0 bases, leaving 6 bases not matched to a gene. CDR3 length: 19 amino acids. Germline V gene data show CDR1 as SGHAT and CDR2 as FQNNGV. The chain uses TRBV11-2 and TRBJ2-1; 13 nucleotides line up with TRBD2. This sequence was found in an adult with an advanced solid tumor such as melanoma, head and neck, liver or kidney cancer. Specimen: CD4+ or CD8+ T cells sorted from blood, collected in a trial of the OX40 agonist ivuxolimab. The CDR3 sequence is CASSLGVTSGGTSYNEQFF. The CDR3 nucleotides are TGTGCCAGCAGCTTAGGGGTGACTAGCGGGGGGACCTCCTACAATGAGCAGTTCTTC.